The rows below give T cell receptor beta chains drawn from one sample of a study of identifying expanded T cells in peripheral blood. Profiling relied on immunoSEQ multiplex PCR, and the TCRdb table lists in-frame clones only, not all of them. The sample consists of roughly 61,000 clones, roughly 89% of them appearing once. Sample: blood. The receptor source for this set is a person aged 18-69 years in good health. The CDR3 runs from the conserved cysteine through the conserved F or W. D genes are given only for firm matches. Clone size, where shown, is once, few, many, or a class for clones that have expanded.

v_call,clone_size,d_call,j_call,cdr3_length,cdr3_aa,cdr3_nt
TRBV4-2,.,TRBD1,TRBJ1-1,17,CASSQDISTGGNTEAFF,TGTGCCAGCAGCCAAGATATCTCAACAGGGGGGAACACTGAAGCTTTCTTT
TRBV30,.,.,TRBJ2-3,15,CAWVYQGWGTDTQYF,TGTGCCTGGGTTTACCAAGGGTGGGGGACAGATACGCAGTATTTT
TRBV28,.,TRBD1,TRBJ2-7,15,CASSSPGTGLYEQYF,TGTGCCAGCAGTTCCCCCGGGACAGGGCTGTACGAGCAGTACTTC
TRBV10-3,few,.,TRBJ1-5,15,CAISESGQSNQPQHF,TGTGCCATCAGTGAGTCAGGGCAGAGCAATCAGCCCCAGCATTTT
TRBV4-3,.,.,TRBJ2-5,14,CASTRTVGVETQYF,TGCGCCAGCACTAGGACAGTGGGGGTAGAGACCCAGTACTTC
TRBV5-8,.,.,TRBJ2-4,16,CASSWRGGAIKNIQYF,TGTGCCAGCAGCTGGCGTGGCGGGGCCATCAAAAACATTCAGTACTTC
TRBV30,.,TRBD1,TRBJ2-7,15,CAWSVTGTAQYEQYF,TGTGCCTGGAGTGTAACTGGGACAGCACAGTACGAGCAGTACTTC
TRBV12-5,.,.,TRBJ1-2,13,CASAPDRREGYTF,TGTGCTAGTGCCCCTGACAGGAGGGAAGGCTACACCTTC
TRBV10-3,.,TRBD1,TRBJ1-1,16,CAISEPRDRQNTEAFF,TGTGCCATCAGTGAGCCCCGGGACAGGCAGAACACTGAAGCTTTCTTT
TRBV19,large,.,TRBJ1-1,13,CASSIGLYTEAFF,TGTGCCAGTAGTATCGGGCTTTATACTGAAGCTTTCTTT
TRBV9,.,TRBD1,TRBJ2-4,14,CASSEGQAKNIQYF,TGTGCCAGCAGCGAGGGACAGGCCAAAAACATTCAGTACTTC
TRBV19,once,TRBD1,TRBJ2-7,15,CASSMGDRRTYEQYF,TGTGCCAGTAGTATGGGGGACAGGCGTACCTACGAGCAGTACTTC
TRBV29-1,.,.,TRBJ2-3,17,CSVGGYILGAHTDTQYF,TGCAGCGTTGGGGGTTACATACTCGGGGCCCACACAGATACGCAGTATTTT
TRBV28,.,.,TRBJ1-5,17,CASSFRVGRDGNQPQHF,TGTGCCAGCAGTTTTCGCGTAGGCAGGGACGGCAATCAGCCCCAGCATTTT
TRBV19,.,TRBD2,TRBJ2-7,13,CASSKGLVSEQYF,TGTGCCAGTAGTAAGGGACTAGTATCCGAGCAGTACTTC
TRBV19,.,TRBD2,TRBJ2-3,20,CASTGPGGLAGHPSTDTQYF,TGTGCCAGTACCGGACCGGGGGGCCTAGCGGGGCACCCTAGCACAGATACGCAGTATTTT
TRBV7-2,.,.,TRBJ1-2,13,CASRNTENYGYTF,TGTGCCAGTAGAAACACAGAAAACTATGGCTACACCTTC
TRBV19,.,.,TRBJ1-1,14,CASSISWGGTEAFF,TGTGCCAGTAGTATTAGCTGGGGCGGAACTGAAGCTTTCTTT
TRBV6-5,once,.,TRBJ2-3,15,CASSYWGPRTDTQYF,TGTGCCAGCAGTTATTGGGGTCCACGCACAGATACGCAGTATTTT
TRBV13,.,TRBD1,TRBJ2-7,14,CASSSGTGIGEQYF,TGTGCCAGCAGCTCCGGGACAGGTATAGGAGAGCAGTACTTC
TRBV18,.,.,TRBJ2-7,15,CASSRNSDSSYEQYF,TGTGCCAGCTCACGAAATTCGGACAGTTCCTACGAGCAGTACTTC
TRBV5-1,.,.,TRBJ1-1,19,CASSLVPLSRAGLNTEAFF,TGCGCCAGCAGCTTGGTACCTCTCTCTCGCGCAGGCTTGAACACTGAAGCTTTCTTT
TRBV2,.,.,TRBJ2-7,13,CASSEPRVDEQYF,TGTGCCAGCAGTGAACCCAGGGTCGACGAGCAGTACTTC
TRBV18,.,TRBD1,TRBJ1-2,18,CASSPVGDRGPFGYGYTF,TGTGCCAGCTCACCGGTCGGCGACAGGGGGCCCTTTGGCTATGGCTACACCTTC
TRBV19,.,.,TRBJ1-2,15,CASSISHRLNYGYTF,TGTGCCAGTAGTATCTCCCACAGGTTAAACTATGGCTACACCTTC
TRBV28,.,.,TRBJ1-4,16,CASSPRGADQGEKLFF,TGTGCCAGCAGTCCTAGGGGGGCGGACCAGGGTGAAAAACTGTTTTTT
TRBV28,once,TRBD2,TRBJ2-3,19,CASSFPSTSGASSTDTQYF,TGTGCCAGCAGTTTCCCTTCGACTAGCGGAGCCTCTAGCACAGATACGCAGTATTTT
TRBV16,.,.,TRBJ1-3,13,CASSRGTGNTIYF,TGTGCCAGCAGCCGGGGGACTGGAAACACCATATATTTT
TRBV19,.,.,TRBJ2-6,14,CASNGPSGANVLTF,TGTGCCAGTAATGGGCCCTCTGGGGCCAACGTCCTGACTTTC
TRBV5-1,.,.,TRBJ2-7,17,CASSLYRGRGLDYEQYF,TGCGCCAGCAGCTTGTACCGGGGCCGAGGGTTGGACTACGAGCAGTACTTC
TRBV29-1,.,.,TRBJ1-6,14,CSVRDTINNSPLHF,TGCAGCGTTCGGGACACGATCAATAATTCACCCCTCCACTTT
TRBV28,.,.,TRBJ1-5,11,CASSTPGPQHF,TGTGCCAGCAGTACTCCAGGGCCCCAGCATTTT
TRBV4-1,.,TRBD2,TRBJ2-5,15,CASSRLAGGQETQYF,TGCGCCAGCAGCCGACTAGCGGGGGGTCAAGAGACCCAGTACTTC
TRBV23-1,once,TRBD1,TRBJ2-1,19,CASFQKTSGGRFSYNEQFF,TGCGCCAGCTTTCAAAAAACTTCAGGGGGAAGATTCTCCTACAATGAGCAGTTCTTC
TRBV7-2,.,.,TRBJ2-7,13,CASSFAPFYEQYF,TGTGCCAGCAGCTTTGCCCCCTTTTACGAGCAGTACTTC
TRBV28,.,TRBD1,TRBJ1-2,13,CASSLDRGYGYTF,TGTGCCAGCAGTCTTGACAGGGGCTATGGCTACACCTTC
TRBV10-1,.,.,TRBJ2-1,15,CASSPIEGGHNEQFF,TGCGCCAGCAGCCCCATCGAGGGTGGCCACAATGAGCAGTTCTTC